The TCR beta chain under discussion was sequenced for a study of regulatory T cells in long-lasting Graves disease. Germline values: CDR1 DFQATT, CDR2 SNEGSKA (reference sequence). The CDR3 contains 15 residues. Trimming removed 0 bases from V and 4 bases from J; junction bases left unmatched: 5. Combining iRepertoire HTBI primers with Arm-PCR of CDR3 regions, the authors built TCR beta libraries. One entry per CDR3 protein results from TCRdb running MiXCR on the multiplex PCR reads. The table has hundreds of thousands of distinct CDR3 sequences, roughly 21% seen once. Time point reported: persistent/refractory GD, antithyroid drugs over 5 years with positive TRAb. The authors made the TCR library using RNA they extracted from PBMCs.

The material sequenced was peripheral blood mononuclear cells (PBMCs), taken when the disease was refractory, from a patient treated with antithyroid drugs. The source is a female donor with Graves disease. This chain uses TRBV20-1 with TRBJ2-2, with 7 bases lining up with TRBD1. For the CDR3, the DNA is TGCAGTGCTAGAGACCAGGGGGTAGGCACCGGGGAGCTGTTTTTT. Its protein product is CSARDQGVGTGELFF.